These 30 T cell receptor beta chains came from one sample sequenced in a study of blood T cell repertoires in COVID-19. Sequencing used immunoSEQ multiplex PCR; TCRdb keeps in-frame clones, though not all of them. The sample has about 82,000 clones, roughly three quarters seen once. Sequencing input: peripheral blood. These receptors originate from a man in his 60s with COVID-19, enrolled during active disease.

This sequence joins TRBV4-2 and TRBJ1-5, with D possibly being TRBD1 (5 bases). The CDR3 runs to 17 residues. V gave up 0 bases and J gave up 0 bases, with 12 bases separating them. CDR1 and CDR2 (germline): LGHNA, YNFKEQ. The DNA of the CDR3 is TGTGCCAGCAGCCAAGAGTTGGCAGGGTATAGCAATCAGCCCCAGCATTTT. This encodes CASSQELAGYSNQPQHF.

The V call is TRBV11-3, the J call TRBJ2-7; TRBD2 agrees at 13 bases. V lost 5 bases, J lost 4 bases, and 11 bases stayed unmatched. The CDR3 is 17 residues long. Per the germline V gene, CDR1 is SGHNT and CDR2 is YENEEA. The CDR3 coding sequence is TGTGCCAGCAGCGTAGGGACTAGCGGGATTGGTCGGTACGAGCAGTACTTC. Encoded protein: CASSVGTSGIGRYEQYF.

J is TRBJ2-7 and V is TRBV2, with 8 bases lining up with TRBD1. With 6 bases clipped from V and 6 bases from J, the junction kept 10 bases outside the gene matches. The CDR3 is 14 residues long. Germline V gene data show CDR1 as SNHLY and CDR2 as FYNNEI. The CDR3 DNA reads as TGTGCCAGCAGGGCCCAGGACAGGGTTGGCGAGCAGTACTTC. Protein sequence: CASRAQDRVGEQYF.

This clone was counted only a few times. This sequence joins TRBV19 and TRBJ2-7; D perhaps matches TRBD2 (5 bases). The CDR3 is 15 amino acids. Trimming cost V 8 bases and J 4 bases, with 21 bases left between them. From germline, CDR1 is LNHDA and CDR2 SQIVND (reference sequence). CDR3 sequence (DNA): TGTGCCAGTTCGATGGGAACTAGACGGGCTTACGAGCAGTACTTC. Protein sequence: CASSMGTRRAYEQYF.

Notes on this clone: In the same sample, other DNA sequences code for this CDR3. The chain links TRBV2 to TRBJ2-7; no clear D. Per the germline V gene, CDR1 is SNHLY and CDR2 is FYNNEI. This CDR3 is built from 11 residues. The V and J ends lost 6 bases and 3 bases respectively, with 6 bases between them. Here the CDR3 DNA reads TGTGCCAGCAGCTTCAGCTACGAGCAGTACTTC. It is translated as CASSFSYEQYF.

J is TRBJ1-3 and V is TRBV2; TRBD1 agrees at 12 bases. The CDR3 extends over 15 amino acids. V dropped 5 bases and J dropped 3; count of bases not matched to a gene: 2. Germline CDR1 reads SNHLY; CDR2 reads FYNNEI. Here the CDR3 reads CASSRDRGHGNTIYF. The CDR3 nucleotides are TGTGCCAGCAGTCGGGACAGGGGGCATGGAAACACCATATATTTT.

This clone was picked up one time. This chain uses TRBV5-1 with TRBJ1-2, with unresolved D. Trimming removed 0 bases from V and 4 bases from J, with 13 bases in between. Germline CDR1 reads SGHRS; CDR2 reads YFSETQ. There are 15 residues in the CDR3. CDR3 sequence (DNA): TGCGCCAGCAGCTTGGACCTCCACAACCTCTATGGCTACACCTTC. This codes for CASSLDLHNLYGYTF.

V usage is TRBV7-6 and J usage is TRBJ2-1, with 9 bases that match TRBD2. The CDR3 has 17 amino acids. Unmatched junction bases numbered 7, after V lost 1 base and J lost 3 bases. CDR1 is SGHVS and CDR2 is FNYEAQ in the germline V gene. The CDR3 bases are TGTGCCAGCAGCTTAGATGGCGGGAGGGCCCTCTACAATGAGCAGTTCTTC. Encoded protein: CASSLDGGRALYNEQFF.

The J gene is TRBJ2-1, the V gene TRBV25-1, with 11 positions matching TRBD2. Germline CDR1 is MGHDK and CDR2 is SYGVNS. The CDR3 consists of 14 residues. The V segment lost 4 bases and the J segment 8 bases; nucleotides outside the gene matches: 4. The CDR3 DNA sequence: TGTGCCAGCAGTGGTAGCGGGGGGGCCGATGAGCAGTTCTTC. Its protein is CASSGSGGADEQFF.

The DNA of the CDR3 is TGCGCCAGCAGCTTGAAGGGACAGGGGAACACCGGGGAGCTGTTTTTT. This encodes CASSLKGQGNTGELFF. The chain carries TRBV5-1 and TRBJ2-2, with 9 positions matching TRBD1. The V and J ends lost 1 base and 1 base, in that order; junction bases with no gene match: 2. Germline CDR1 reads SGHRS; CDR2 reads YFSETQ. This CDR3 contains 16 residues.

This rearrangement joins TRBV19 to TRBJ2-7; D is perhaps TRBD2 (6 bases). CDR3 length: 14 residues. The germline V gene has CDR1 LNHDA and CDR2 SQIVND (reference sequence). Trimming removed 3 bases at V and 2 bases at J, with 11 bases between. The CDR3, as DNA: TGTGCCAGTAGTATGAGAGGCGGGGCCTACGAGCAGTACTTC. Amino acids: CASSMRGGAYEQYF.

The chain employs TRBV25-1 and TRBJ2-7; 10 bases line up with TRBD1. The germline CDR1 and CDR2 sequences are MGHDK and SYGVNS. This CDR3 comprises 13 residues. The trim removed 7 bases at V and 7 bases at J, leaving 7 bases unmatched. CDR3 sequence reads: CASMGQGTSEQYF. CDR3 in DNA: TGTGCCAGCATGGGACAGGGGACGTCGGAGCAGTACTTC.

This clone was recorded only once. This chain joins TRBV13 and TRBJ2-5, with 8 bases matching TRBD2. The length of the CDR3 is 15 residues. The junction had 7 bases not matched to a gene; V was cut back by 3 bases and J by 4 bases. Germline V gives CDR1 PRHDT, CDR2 FYEKMQ (reference sequence). The CDR3 DNA follows: TGTGCCAGCAGCTTTGGAGCGGGGGTGGGAGAGACCCAGTACTTC. Its translation: CASSFGAGVGETQYF.

The chain recombines TRBV6-6 with TRBJ1-5; 9 bases agree with TRBD1. Germline assignment: CDR1 MNHNY and CDR2 SVGAGI (reference sequence). V lost 4 bases and J lost 7; bases outside the gene matches: 11. The length of the CDR3 is 16 residues. CDR3 nucleotides: TGTGCCAGCAGTTCCGTACAGGGGGCGAGACACCAGCCCCAGCATTTT. Protein sequence: CASSSVQGARHQPQHF.

The genes are TRBV7-9 and TRBJ2-5; TRBD1 is a possible D gene (5 bases). Deletions cut 5 bases from V and 4 bases from J, with 11 bases between. Germline V lookup: CDR1 SEHNR, CDR2 FQNEAQ (reference sequence). This CDR3 is built from 13 residues. The CDR3 spells CASSLGAGETQYF. The CDR3 coding sequence is TGTGCCAGCAGCCTAGGGGCAGGAGAGACCCAGTACTTC. The full variable domain, completed using reference TRBV7-9 and TRBJ2-5, is DTGVSQNPRHKITKRGQNVTFRCDPISEHNRLYWYRQTLGQGPEFLTYFQNEAQLEKSRLLSDRFSAERPKGSFSTLEIQRTEQGDSAMYLCASSLGAGETQYFGPGTRLLVL.

This rearrangement joins TRBV29-1 to TRBJ1-3; 7 positions match TRBD1. The germline gives CDR1 SQVTM, CDR2 ANQGSEA. The trim removed 5 bases at V and 2 bases at J, leaving 3 bases unmatched. This CDR3 region has 13 residues. In DNA, the CDR3 is TGCAGCGTTACGGGGACAGCTGGAAACACCATATATTTT. Encoded protein: CSVTGTAGNTIYF.

This clone appeared a few times. The V and J genes are TRBV5-4 and TRBJ1-6; 7 bases are shared with TRBD1. Germline CDR1 reads SGHNT; CDR2 reads YYREEE (reference sequence). Trimming took 3 bases from V and 9 from J; bases not matched to a gene: 9. This CDR3 spans 15 amino acids. CDR3 coding DNA: TGTGCCAGCAGCTCGATGACAGGGAATGGTTCACCCCTCCACTTT. Protein product: CASSSMTGNGSPLHF.

This clone has only one observation. This chain uses TRBV3-1 (or the pseudogene TRBV3-2) with TRBJ2-7; 10 bases map to TRBD2. CDR1 is LGHDT, CDR2 YNNKEL, per germline (reference sequence). The CDR3 is made up of 13 amino acids. V trimming: 4 bases; J trimming: 3 bases; junction bases outside the gene matches: 0. The CDR3 loop is CASSRTSGYEQYF. In nucleotides, the CDR3 is TGTGCCAGCAGCCGGACTAGCGGCTACGAGCAGTACTTC.

The chain couples TRBV5-1 to TRBJ2-2; TRBD1 matches 7 bases. V lost 2 bases to trimming and J lost 3 bases; unmatched junction nucleotides: 7. The CDR3 has 16 residues. Germline values: CDR1 SGHRS, CDR2 YFSETQ. The CDR3 loop is CASSFSQGTYTGELFF. The CDR3 region has the DNA TGCGCCAGCAGCTTTTCACAGGGGACGTACACCGGGGAGCTGTTTTTT.

The genes are TRBV2 and TRBJ2-7, with a possible D match to TRBD1 (6 bases). CDR1 is SNHLY, CDR2 FYNNEI, per germline. This CDR3 contains 12 residues. The ends were cut back, 5 bases at V and 6 bases at J, with 11 bases in the middle. In nucleotides, the CDR3 is TGTGCCAGCAGTAGCTACAGGGTCGAGCAGTACTTC. Translation: CASSSYRVEQYF. Full variable domain (remainder filled in from reference TRBV2 and TRBJ2-7): EPEVTQTPSHQVTQMGQEVILRCVPISNHLYFYWYRQILGQKVEFLVSFYNNEISEKSEIFDDQFSVERPDGSNFTLKIRSTKLEDSAMYFCASSSYRVEQYFGPGTRLTVT.

This rearrangement joins TRBV27 to TRBJ1-1; no definite D call. This CDR3 region has 13 residues. The V gene's germline CDR1 is MNHEY and CDR2 SMNVEV (reference sequence). Trimming left V 6 bases short and J 1 base short, with 9 bases between. CDR3 DNA sequence: TGTGCCAGCAGGCCGAGTGAGAACACTGAAGCTTTCTTT. Protein: CASRPSENTEAFF.

This rearrangement joins TRBV9 to TRBJ2-1; no reliable D call. V was clipped by 3 bases and J by 0 bases, with 7 bases between them. CDR1 and CDR2 (germline): SGDLS, YYNGEE. The CDR3 has 14 residues. The CDR3 is CASSAESSYNEQFF. The DNA of the CDR3 is TGTGCCAGCAGCGCCGAGAGCTCCTACAATGAGCAGTTCTTC.

V is TRBV3-1 (or the pseudogene TRBV3-2) and J is TRBJ2-3; unclear D gene. Trimming pared 3 bases from V and 5 bases from J, leaving 3 bases between. CDR3 length equals 11 residues. Germline-derived CDR1 and CDR2 are LGHDT and YNNKEL (reference sequence). The CDR3 region is CASSHRDTQYF. In DNA, the CDR3 is TGTGCCAGCAGCCATAGAGATACGCAGTATTTT.

In its sample, this clone was seen a few times. V is TRBV7-3 and J is TRBJ2-1; 8 bases map to TRBD2. The CDR3 is 15 residues long. V shed 5 bases and J 2 bases; nucleotides not matched to a gene: 5. Germline values: CDR1 SGHTA, CDR2 FQGTGA. The CDR3 nucleotides are TGTGCCAGCAGCAGCGTACTAGCGGCCTACAATGAGCAGTTCTTC. It is translated as CASSSVLAAYNEQFF.

The chain is built from TRBV30 and TRBJ2-2; TRBD2 aligns across 14 bases. Germline CDR1 is GTSNPN and CDR2 is SVGIG (reference sequence). Trimming removed 6 bases from V and 3 bases from J; junction bases left unmatched: 21. This CDR3 is built from 21 residues. CDR3 region: CACRWTGARLAGGTYTGELFF. Here the CDR3 DNA reads TGTGCCTGTCGGTGGACGGGCGCGAGACTAGCGGGAGGGACGTACACCGGGGAGCTGTTTTTT.

The chain combines TRBV15 with TRBJ2-5; D gene unclear. Trimming pared 1 base from V and 2 bases from J, leaving 17 bases between. CDR1 LNHNV and CDR2 YYDKDF come from the germline V gene (reference sequence). This CDR3 comprises 17 residues. CDR3 in DNA: TGTGCCACCAGCAGAGCCCGGCAAACGGCGGCACAAGAGACCCAGTACTTC. Translated: CATSRARQTAAQETQYF. Full variable domain (rest looked up from reference TRBV15 and TRBJ2-5): DAMVIQNPRYQVTQFGKPVTLSCSQTLNHNVMYWYQQKSSQAPKLLFHYYDKDFNNEADTPDNFQSRRPNTSFCFLDIRSPGLGDTAMYLCATSRARQTAAQETQYFGPGTRLLVL.

This rearrangement joins TRBV24-1 to TRBJ2-1; 8 nucleotides agree with TRBD1. The V gene end was trimmed by 5 bases and the J gene end by 2 bases; junction bases not matched to a gene: 4. Germline-derived CDR1 and CDR2 are KGHDR and SFDVKD. The CDR3 contains 15 residues. Written as DNA, the CDR3 is TGTGCCACCAGTGGCCGGGACAGGACCTACAATGAGCAGTTCTTC. Translation gives CATSGRDRTYNEQFF.

This chain joins TRBV23-1 and TRBJ2-4, with a tentative D call TRBD2 (6 bases). TRBV23-1 is identified as an open reading frame with a role that is uncertain. V dropped 1 base and J dropped 4 bases, with 8 bases sitting between them. The CDR3 extends over 14 amino acids. CDR3 amino acids: CASSQWRGKNIQYF. For the CDR3, the DNA is TGCGCCAGCAGTCAATGGAGGGGTAAAAACATTCAGTACTTC.

The rearrangement links TRBV3-1 (or the pseudogene TRBV3-2) to TRBJ2-4, with 8 bases fitting TRBD1. Germline V lookup: CDR1 LGHDT, CDR2 YNNKEL (reference sequence). This CDR3 contains 15 residues. V was pared by 4 bases and J by 0 bases, with 2 bases of the junction left unmatched. Here the CDR3 DNA reads TGTGCCAGCAGCCGCGGACAGGGAGCCAAAAACATTCAGTACTTC. The encoded protein is CASSRGQGAKNIQYF.

The CDR3 sequence is CASSPQGGGGNTIYF. In DNA, the CDR3 is TGTGCCAGCTCACCGCAAGGAGGAGGTGGAAACACCATATATTTT. The chain combines TRBV18 with TRBJ1-3; D is undetermined. From germline, CDR1 is KGHSH and CDR2 LQKENI. This CDR3 has 15 residues. V was pared by 3 bases and J by 3 bases, with 12 bases between.